This T cell receptor (beta chain) was found in a study of TIL therapy for anti-PD-1-resistant metastatic lung cancer (dated by TCRdb to the early 2020s). In the study overall: Tumors were harvested before any PD-1/PD-L1 blockade; patients then received nivolumab, and those progressing received lymphodepletion, expanded TIL infusion and IL-2. Among the enrolled patients, the median age was nearly 55 years (range about 38-85), and the median tumor PD-L1 proportion score was about 6%. The cohort was composed predominantly of lung adenocarcinoma, with several EGFR-mutant and two ALK-rearranged tumors included, and half of patients were identified as current or former smokers. A median non-synonymous tumor mutation burden of about 1.5 mutations per megabase was determined across the cohort by whole-exome sequencing. T cell receptor beta sequencing of tumor and peripheral blood served to follow clonotypes across the tumor, the expanded TIL product, and serial blood samples. Broad study findings and their caveats: The cohort was highly selected, with more treatment-naive, never-smoker and oncogene-addicted patients than typical, limiting generalizability. The study protocol defined all tumor marker inferences as exploratory. Infused TIL clonotypes partially replaced the baseline peripheral repertoire then decayed over months, with no apparent association between persistence and response.

This clone appeared once. What antigen it recognizes has not been identified. The record has no base qualities; no much larger clone is one base away. The immunoSEQ v3 hsTCRB kit was used to amplify TCR beta CDR3 regions from genomic DNA through bias-controlled multiplex PCR. TCR libraries were sequenced on an Illumina NextSeq 500 to about 2.1 million read pairs for survey level or roughly 5-6.5 million for deep level. Turning to the authors' computational methods: V, D and J genes were assigned, non-productive sequences were removed, and clonality was reported by immunoSEQ Analyzer software. To compare repertoires between infused TIL and blood, productive Simpson clonality was used along with the Morisita overlap index of productive TRB rearrangements. Absolute clonotype counts in blood were estimated as lymphocyte count times CD3+ fraction times the clone's productive frequency. Held by TCRdb, this immuneACCESS table contains in-frame sequences only and omits some clones. Under half of the omission traces to an unresolved V gene where checked; the cause of the rest is unknown. The V and J calls and clone size are taken from that table; D and trimming were inferred from the DNA. Within this sample are tens of thousands of clones, with 79% of them counted one time only. The ten largest clones capture approximately 16% of the sample.

The time point label corresponds to: pre-treatment sample, taken before nivolumab and TIL therapy. Adults with stage 4 NSCLC were enrolled in a dual-center phase I trial from October 2017 to January 2020. The samples were drawn from an open-label, single-arm phase I trial testing tumor-infiltrating lymphocyte therapy combined with nivolumab in advanced non-small cell lung cancer. Blood mononuclear cells from EDTA tubes were separated on a Ficoll gradient and snap-frozen as pellets, and DNA was extracted from the cells using a Qiagen mini-prep kit. V has 1 base trimmed and J has 4 bases trimmed; junction bases matching no gene number 5. CDR3 length: 17 amino acids, cysteine to phenylalanine. Of the read, only the CDR3 DNA is kept; its 51 bases are in frame from base 1. Per the germline V gene, SGHDN is the CDR1 and FVKESK is the CDR2.

The sequenced sample was blood, obtained at baseline. This receptor was obtained from a man aged 65 to 85 with non-small cell lung cancer. The rearrangement joined TRBV14 to TRBJ1-4, with 11 bases matching TRBD1. The CDR3 region: CASSQGTGGAGNEKLFF. The sequenced DNA: TGTGCCAGCAGCCAAGGGACAGGGGGCGCCGGTAATGAAAAACTGTTTTTT.